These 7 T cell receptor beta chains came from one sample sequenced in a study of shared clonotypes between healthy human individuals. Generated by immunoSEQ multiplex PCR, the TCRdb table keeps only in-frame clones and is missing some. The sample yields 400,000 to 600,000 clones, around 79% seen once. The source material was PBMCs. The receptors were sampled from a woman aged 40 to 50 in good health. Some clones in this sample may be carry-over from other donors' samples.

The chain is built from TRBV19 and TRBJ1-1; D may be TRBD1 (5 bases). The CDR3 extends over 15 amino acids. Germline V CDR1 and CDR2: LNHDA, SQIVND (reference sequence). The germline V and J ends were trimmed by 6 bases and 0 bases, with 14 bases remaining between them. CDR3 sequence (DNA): TGTGCCAGTAGCCCCACGGGGGATGTGAACACTGAAGCTTTCTTT. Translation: CASSPTGDVNTEAFF.

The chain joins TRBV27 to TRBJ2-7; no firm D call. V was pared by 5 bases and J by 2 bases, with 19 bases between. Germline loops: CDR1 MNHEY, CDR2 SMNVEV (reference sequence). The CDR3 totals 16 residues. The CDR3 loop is CASSLTATLVTYEQYF. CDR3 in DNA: TGTGCCAGCAGTCTCACAGCCACACTGGTAACCTACGAGCAGTACTTC.

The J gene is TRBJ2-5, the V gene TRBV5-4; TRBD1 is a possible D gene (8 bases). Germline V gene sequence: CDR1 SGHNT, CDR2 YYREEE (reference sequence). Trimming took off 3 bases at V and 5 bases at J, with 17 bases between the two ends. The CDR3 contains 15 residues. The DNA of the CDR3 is TGTGCCAGCAGCTCCGGACAGGGAGGGTGGGAGACCCAGTACTTC. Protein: CASSSGQGGWETQYF.

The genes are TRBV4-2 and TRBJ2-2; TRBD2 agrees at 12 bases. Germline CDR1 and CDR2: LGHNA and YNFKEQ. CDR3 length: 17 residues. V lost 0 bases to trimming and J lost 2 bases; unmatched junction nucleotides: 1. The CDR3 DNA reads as TGTGCCAGCAGCCAAGAGACTAGCGGGAGAAACACCGGGGAGCTGTTTTTT. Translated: CASSQETSGRNTGELFF.

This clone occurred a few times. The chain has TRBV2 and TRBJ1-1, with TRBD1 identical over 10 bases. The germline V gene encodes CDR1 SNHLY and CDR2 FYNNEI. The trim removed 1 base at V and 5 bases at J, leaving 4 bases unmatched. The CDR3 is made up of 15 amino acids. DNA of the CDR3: TGTGCCAGCAGTGAAGTGCCGGGACAGGGGACTGAAGCTTTCTTT. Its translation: CASSEVPGQGTEAFF.

For the CDR3, the DNA is TGTGCCAGTAGTTCCCACGGCAGGGGAACGGACGGACTACAGTACTTC. It yields the protein CASSSHGRGTDGLQYF. The chain employs TRBV19 and TRBJ2-7, with D tentatively TRBD1 or TRBD2 (6 bases each). The CDR3 totals 16 residues. Germline V gives CDR1 LNHDA, CDR2 SQIVND (reference sequence). V was clipped by 5 bases and J by 10 bases, with 27 bases between them.

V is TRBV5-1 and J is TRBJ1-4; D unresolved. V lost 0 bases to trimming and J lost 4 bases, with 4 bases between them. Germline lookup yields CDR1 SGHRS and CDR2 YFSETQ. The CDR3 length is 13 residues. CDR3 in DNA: TGCGCCAGCAGCTTGGCCGTTAATGAAAAACTGTTTTTT. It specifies CASSLAVNEKLFF.